Reported below is one T cell receptor (beta chain). The antigen is undetermined. The germline gene is not matched at one end of the junction; a read error may be the cause. This CDR3 contains 18 residues. Germline-derived CDR1 and CDR2 are LGHNA and YSLEER. A second 7 to 11 cycle PCR used barcoded and J-beta primers. TCRdb reanalysed the 5' RACE reads using MiXCR and keeps one entry per CDR3 protein. This sample has approximately 1.5 million distinct CDR3 sequences, with approximately 43% found just once. The data are from a study of blood T cells in healthy people across ages. About the study: Through template switching, about one barcoded beta molecule was captured per two T cells, as measured in model experiments. Study-wide results and limits: In older individuals, TCR beta diversity per million T cells was lower, falling roughly linearly with age.

Each donor was a healthy Caucasian individual from Russia, aged about 6 to 95. The sample taken for sequencing was blood. This TCR was recovered from a woman aged 18-35 years in good health. This chain connects TRBV4-3 to TRBJ2-1; D not certain. The CDR3 reads CASSQDSRVRVSCNEQFF. The CDR3 DNA is TGCGCCAGCAGCCAAGATAGTCGGGTACGAGTCTCCTGCAATGAGCAGTTCTTC.